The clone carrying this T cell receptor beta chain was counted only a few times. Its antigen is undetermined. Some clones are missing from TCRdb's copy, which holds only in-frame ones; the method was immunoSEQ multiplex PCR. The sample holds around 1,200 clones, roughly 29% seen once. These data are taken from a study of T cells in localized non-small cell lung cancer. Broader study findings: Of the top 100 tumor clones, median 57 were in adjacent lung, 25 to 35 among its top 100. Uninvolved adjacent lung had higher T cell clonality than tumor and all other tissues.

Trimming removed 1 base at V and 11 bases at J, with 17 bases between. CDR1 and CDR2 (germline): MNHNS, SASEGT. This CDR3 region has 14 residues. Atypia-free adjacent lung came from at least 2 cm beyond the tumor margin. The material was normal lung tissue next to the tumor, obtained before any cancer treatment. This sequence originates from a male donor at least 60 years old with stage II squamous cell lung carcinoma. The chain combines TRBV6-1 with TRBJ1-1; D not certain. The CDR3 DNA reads TGTGCCAGCAGTGAAGAGATGAGAGGGATATTGGCTTTCTTT. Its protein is CASSEEMRGILAFF.